This passage covers 29 T cell receptor beta chains from one sample sequenced in a study of Ad26.COV2.S vaccination and SARS-CoV-2 variants. The treatment denotes: 15 to 20 received Ad26.COV2.S at low or high dose, single or two shots; five or six received placebo; per-sample allocation not given. Specimen acquisition occurred on day 63 following the initial vaccine or placebo injection. Repertoires were generated with immunoSEQ multiplex PCR, while TCRdb's copy carries only in-frame clones and drops some. The table shows 300,000 to 500,000 clones, with 75% to 90% occurring only once. Source: peripheral blood, taken in a trial of Ad26.COV2.S vaccine versus placebo. All receptors come from a person aged 18 to 59 who received the Ad26.COV2.S COVID-19 vaccine or a placebo.

The chain employs TRBV5-1 and TRBJ2-7; D may correspond to TRBD1 or TRBD2 (5 bases each). From germline, CDR1 is SGHRS and CDR2 YFSETQ. Trimming cost V 0 bases and J 2 bases, with 15 bases left between them. The CDR3 totals 16 residues. The CDR3 is CASSLGLGLAAYEQYF. CDR3 nucleotide sequence: TGCGCCAGCAGCTTGGGCTTGGGGCTAGCCGCCTACGAGCAGTACTTC.

This chain uses TRBV12-3 or TRBV12-4 with TRBJ2-3; no firm D call. Trimming shortened V by 3 bases and J by 2 bases, and 6 bases separated the two germline ends. The CDR3 is 13 residues long. As DNA, the CDR3 is TGTGCCAGCAGTTTCGGCTACACAGATACGCAGTATTTT. Translation gives CASSFGYTDTQYF.

The chain has TRBV2 and TRBJ2-3; 7 bases line up with TRBD2. This CDR3 is 17 amino acids long. Germline V lookup: CDR1 SNHLY, CDR2 FYNNEI. V lost 0 bases, J lost 1 base, and 7 bases stayed unmatched. The DNA for the CDR3 is TGTGCCAGCAGTGAAGCGCGGGGGTTAAGTCGCACAGATACGCAGTATTTT. It specifies CASSEARGLSRTDTQYF. The full variable domain, rest sourced from reference TRBV2 and TRBJ2-3, is EPEVTQTPSHQVTQMGQEVILRCVPISNHLYFYWYRQILGQKVEFLVSFYNNEISEKSEIFDDQFSVERPDGSNFTLKIRSTKLEDSAMYFCASSEARGLSRTDTQYFGPGTRLTVL.

This clone has just one count. The rearrangement uses TRBV7-9 and TRBJ2-5; TRBD2 is a possible D gene (6 bases). The CDR3 has 14 amino acids. Germline V lookup: CDR1 SEHNR, CDR2 FQNEAQ (reference sequence). The V end was cut by 2 bases, the J end by 3 bases, with 10 bases between. The CDR3 DNA reads as TGTGCCAGCAGCTTATGGACTATGGAAGAGACCCAGTACTTC. It yields the protein CASSLWTMEETQYF.

The rearrangement joins TRBV10-2 to TRBJ1-2; the match to TRBD1 covers 8 bases. The CDR3 has 13 amino acids. Germline V gene data show CDR1 as WSHSY and CDR2 as SAAADI. V shed 6 bases and J 6 bases; nucleotides not matched to a gene: 6. CDR3 DNA: TGCGCCAGCAGCGAGGGACAGGAGAATGGCTACACCTTC. Its translation: CASSEGQENGYTF.

This clone has just a few counts. The V and J genes are TRBV10-2 and TRBJ2-1; TRBD1 or TRBD2 may be the D gene (6 bases each). The V and J ends lost 3 bases and 15 bases respectively, with 18 bases between them. The CDR3 has 13 amino acids. Germline V gene lookup returns CDR1 WSHSY and CDR2 SAAADI. CDR3 sequence reads: CASSDGGAGLRFF. The DNA for the CDR3 is TGCGCCAGCAGTGACGGGGGCGCGGGGTTGAGGTTCTTC.

V is TRBV18 and J is TRBJ2-7; 9 bases are shared with TRBD2. The CDR3 loop spans 16 amino acids. After removal of 5 bases from V and 5 bases from J, the junction contained 13 bases not matched to a gene. Germline V gene lookup returns CDR1 KGHSH and CDR2 LQKENI. CDR3 bases: TGTGCCAGCTCATCCCTTGGCGGGGGGGCGCTTGACGAGCAGTACTTC. Translated, it gives CASSSLGGGALDEQYF.

The chain carries TRBV29-1 and TRBJ1-1; D is perhaps TRBD1 (5 bases). V was cut by 1 base and J by 6 bases, with 18 bases left in between. The germline V gene has CDR1 SQVTM and CDR2 ANQGSEA. CDR3 size: 15 residues. CDR3 protein: CSVEVPLTERAEAFF. Here the CDR3 DNA reads TGCAGCGTTGAAGTCCCACTGACAGAACGAGCTGAAGCTTTCTTT. The full variable domain, rest sourced from reference TRBV29-1 and TRBJ1-1, is SAVISQKPSRDICQRGTSLTIQCQVDSQVTMMFWYRQQPGQSLTLIATANQGSEATYESGFVIDKFPISRPNLTFSTLTVSNMSPEDSSIYLCSVEVPLTERAEAFFGQGTRLTVV.

The chain joins TRBV7-6 to TRBJ2-7; D gene uncertain. CDR3 length equals 13 residues. The V gene lost 4 bases and the J gene lost 2 bases, with 9 bases spanning the gap. Germline V CDR1 and CDR2: SGHVS, FNYEAQ. The CDR3 reads CASSYGRTYEQYF. In nucleotides, the CDR3 is TGTGCCAGCAGCTATGGACGGACCTACGAGCAGTACTTC.

This clone was picked up a small number of times. V gene TRBV6-5 combines with J gene TRBJ1-3, with TRBD1 as a possible D gene (5 bases). This CDR3 has 12 residues. Per the germline V gene, CDR1 is MNHEY and CDR2 is SVGAGI. The V and J ends lost 6 bases and 7 bases respectively, with 10 bases between them. CDR3 residues: CASRGEGNTIYF. The CDR3 DNA reads TGTGCCAGCAGGGGGGAAGGGAACACCATATATTTT.

The chain joins TRBV7-6 to TRBJ1-1, with D maybe TRBD1 (5 bases). Per the germline V gene, CDR1 is SGHVS and CDR2 is FNYEAQ. V lost 1 base and J lost 6, with 12 bases in between. The CDR3 length is 14 residues. CDR3 sequence reads: CASSLEQEGAEAFF. CDR3 in DNA: TGTGCCAGCAGCTTAGAACAGGAAGGTGCTGAAGCTTTCTTT.

This rearrangement joins TRBV4-1 to TRBJ1-5, with D perhaps matching TRBD1 (6 bases). Trimming took off 1 base at V and 1 base at J, with 14 bases between the two ends. Germline CDR1 and CDR2: MGHRA and YSYEKL. This CDR3 is built from 17 residues. The CDR3 is CASSQAPGEWSNQPQHF. CDR3 nucleotide sequence: TGCGCCAGCAGCCAAGCTCCAGGGGAGTGGAGCAATCAGCCCCAGCATTTT.

The rearrangement uses TRBV12-3 or TRBV12-4 and TRBJ1-1; no clear D. CDR3 length: 13 amino acids. V was cut by 3 bases and J by 4 bases, with 9 bases left in between. CDR3 region: CASSFGRTTEAFF. The CDR3 DNA reads TGTGCCAGCAGTTTCGGTAGAACCACTGAAGCTTTCTTT.

This clone was detected only a few times. This chain uses TRBV20-1 with TRBJ1-5, with 8 bases lining up with TRBD1. CDR3 size: 15 residues. CDR1 and CDR2 from the germline V gene are DFQATT and SNEGSKA (reference sequence). Germline trimming cut 3 bases from V and 2 bases from J; bases unmatched to any gene: 6. Here the CDR3 reads CSASNSGGGNQPQHF. The CDR3 coding sequence is TGCAGTGCTAGTAATTCAGGGGGCGGCAATCAGCCCCAGCATTTT.

This clone occurred once. This sequence joins TRBV2 and TRBJ1-1; perhaps TRBD1 as D (6 bases). With 6 bases removed from V and 0 bases from J, the gap between germline ends came to 14 bases. The CDR3 has 15 residues. Germline CDR1 is SNHLY and CDR2 is FYNNEI. The CDR3 sequence is CASRIKGGMNTEAFF. CDR3 DNA sequence: TGTGCCAGCAGAATAAAGGGGGGGATGAACACTGAAGCTTTCTTT.

The chain recombines TRBV20-1 with TRBJ2-5; D gene uncertain. The CDR3 is 11 residues long. Germline-derived CDR1 and CDR2 are DFQATT and SNEGSKA (reference sequence). V was cut by 4 bases and J by 6 bases, with 9 bases left in between. The CDR3 sequence is CSATREKTQYF. CDR3 coding DNA: TGCAGTGCTACGCGCGAGAAGACCCAGTACTTC.

The V and J genes are TRBV6-6 and TRBJ1-1, with D hard to call. V shed 2 bases and J shed 4 bases, with 5 bases lying between them. The CDR3 is made up of 12 amino acids. The germline gives CDR1 MNHNY, CDR2 SVGAGI (reference sequence). The CDR3 sequence is CASSYRSTEAFF. Written as DNA, the CDR3 is TGTGCCAGCAGTTACCGGAGCACTGAAGCTTTCTTT.

The gene calls are TRBV4-2 and TRBJ1-2; the match to TRBD1 covers 8 bases. V lost 0 bases and J lost 2; bases outside the gene matches: 2. The CDR3 is made up of 15 amino acids. Germline V CDR1 and CDR2: LGHNA, YNFKEQ. The CDR3 region has the DNA TGTGCCAGCAGCCAAGATCGGACAGGGAACTATGGCTACACCTTC. Translating gives CASSQDRTGNYGYTF.

The rearrangement links TRBV4-2 to TRBJ1-5; the match to TRBD1 covers 7 bases. Germline-derived CDR1 and CDR2 are LGHNA and YNFKEQ. The V segment lost 5 bases and the J segment 7 bases; nucleotides outside the gene matches: 5. The CDR3 is 13 residues long. The CDR3 loop reads CASSEGAGQPQHF. The CDR3 coding sequence is TGTGCCAGCAGCGAGGGGGCGGGGCAGCCCCAGCATTTT.

The chain has TRBV27 and TRBJ1-2; D remains unclear. The CDR3 contains 15 residues. The V gene lost 2 bases and the J gene lost 2 bases, with 12 bases spanning the gap. Per germline, CDR1 MNHEY and CDR2 SMNVEV (reference sequence). In nucleotides, the CDR3 is TGTGCCAGCAGTTTAACCGGACGAGCCAACTATGGCTACACCTTC. This codes for CASSLTGRANYGYTF.

The chain recombines TRBV5-1 with TRBJ1-1, with D uncertain. This CDR3 contains 14 residues. Looked up from germline, CDR1 is SGHRS and CDR2 is YFSETQ. Trimming pared 0 bases from V and 10 bases from J, leaving 16 bases between. The CDR3 reads CASSLANGPGTAFF. CDR3 bases: TGCGCCAGCAGCTTGGCCAACGGGCCCGGAACAGCTTTCTTT.

The rearrangement links TRBV7-9 to TRBJ2-3; D remains unclear. V was clipped by 6 bases and J by 4 bases, with 11 bases between them. In germline, CDR1 is SEHNR, CDR2 FQNEAQ (reference sequence). This CDR3 has 13 amino acids. The CDR3 is CASSPKTADTQYF. The CDR3 coding sequence is TGTGCCAGCAGTCCTAAAACGGCAGATACGCAGTATTTT.

The chain is built from TRBV27 and TRBJ1-3; 9 positions agree with TRBD1. CDR3 length: 21 residues. CDR1 MNHEY and CDR2 SMNVEV come from the germline V gene (reference sequence). Germline trimming cut 3 bases from V and 0 bases from J; bases unmatched to any gene: 18. The CDR3 DNA reads as TGTGCCAGCAGTTTTAGGGTCCCCGGACAGGGGTCTTCTTACTCTGGAAACACCATATATTTT. It is translated as CASSFRVPGQGSSYSGNTIYF.

This chain links TRBV5-4 with TRBJ1-1; no clear D. The CDR3 length is 13 residues. V gave up 0 bases and J gave up 4 bases, with 7 bases separating them. Germline V CDR1 and CDR2: SGHNT, YYREEE (reference sequence). CDR3 loop: CASSLVGITEAFF. The CDR3 nucleotides are TGTGCCAGCAGCTTGGTGGGTATCACTGAAGCTTTCTTT.

The rearrangement uses TRBV19 and TRBJ2-1, with 12 bases aligning to TRBD2. The ends lost 6 bases at V and 9 bases at J; junction bases unmatched: 6. Germline V CDR1 and CDR2: LNHDA, SQIVND (reference sequence). This CDR3 region has 14 residues. In nucleotides, the CDR3 is TGTGCCAGTAGGAGACTAGCGGGAGTACCTGAGCAGTTCTTC. Protein: CASRRLAGVPEQFF.

This chain's CDR3 is CASMAAISSGANVLTF. In nucleotides, the CDR3 is TGTGCCAGCATGGCGGCCATAAGCTCTGGGGCCAACGTCCTGACTTTC. This chain links TRBV28 with TRBJ2-6; the D is unclear. The V end lost 7 bases, the J end lost 0 bases, and 13 bases lay between the germline ends. Germline CDR1 and CDR2: MDHEN and SYDVKM. The CDR3 runs to 16 residues.

The chain uses TRBV14 and TRBJ1-2; the D is unclear. The germline V gene encodes CDR1 SGHDN and CDR2 FVKESK. This CDR3 contains 14 residues. The V and J ends lost 0 bases and 0 bases respectively, with 5 bases between them. CDR3 nucleotide sequence: TGTGCCAGCAGCCAAGATTTCGCTAACTATGGCTACACCTTC. It is translated as CASSQDFANYGYTF.

The chain recombines TRBV7-2 with TRBJ2-5; 7 nucleotides align to TRBD2. V was clipped by 4 bases and J by 5 bases; unmatched bases: 7. CDR3 length: 14 residues. Per germline, CDR1 SGHTA and CDR2 FQGNSA. Here the CDR3 DNA reads TGTGCCAGCAGCTGGGGGGGAAATAGGGAGACCCAGTACTTC. Protein product: CASSWGGNRETQYF.

The rearrangement uses TRBV5-4 and TRBJ2-7, with 9 nucleotides matching TRBD1. Germline CDR1 and CDR2: SGHNT and YYREEE (reference sequence). V gave up 0 bases and J gave up 3 bases; unmatched junction bases: 7. This CDR3 is 16 amino acids long. The CDR3 is CASSLVLGQGIYEQYF. CDR3 bases: TGTGCCAGCAGCTTGGTGTTAGGACAGGGGATCTACGAGCAGTACTTC. The full variable domain, rest sourced from reference TRBV5-4 and TRBJ2-7, is ETGVTQSPTHLIKTRGQQVTLRCSSQSGHNTVSWYQQALGQGPQFIFQYYREEENGRGNFPPRFSGLQFPNYSSELNVNALELDDSALYLCASSLVLGQGIYEQYFGPGTRLTVT.